A few counts support the clone carrying this T cell receptor beta chain. Its target is not known. V was pared by 3 bases and J by 0 bases, with 9 bases between. This CDR3 is built from 15 residues. Germline CDR1 and CDR2: LNHDA and SQIVND (reference sequence). This sample stems from a study of T cells in Graves' hyperthyroidism and ophthalmopathy. About the research overall: Before treatment of any kind, peripheral blood was taken at initial diagnosis. Study-level results: Separating ophthalmopathy from stable hyperthyroidism was achieved by a 13 V-J model.

Amplified regions were TCR beta CDR3 sequences from RNA transcripts. The HTBI primer set served for first-round RT-PCR of the TCR CDR3. TCRdb recomputed calls from the multiplex PCR reads with MiXCR, one row per CDR3 protein. This sample has some 560,000 distinct CDR3 sequences, with less than 20% found just once. Hyperthyroidism of Graves' type that showed no ophthalmopathy progression within 18 months was stable. This clonotype originated in a woman aged 25 to 45 with Graves' hyperthyroidism. The sample consisted of blood. The chain has TRBV19 and TRBJ2-4; D not resolved. CDR3 region: CASSIPGIAKNIQYF. The DNA of the CDR3 is TGTGCCAGTAGTATTCCAGGAATAGCCAAAAACATTCAGTACTTC.